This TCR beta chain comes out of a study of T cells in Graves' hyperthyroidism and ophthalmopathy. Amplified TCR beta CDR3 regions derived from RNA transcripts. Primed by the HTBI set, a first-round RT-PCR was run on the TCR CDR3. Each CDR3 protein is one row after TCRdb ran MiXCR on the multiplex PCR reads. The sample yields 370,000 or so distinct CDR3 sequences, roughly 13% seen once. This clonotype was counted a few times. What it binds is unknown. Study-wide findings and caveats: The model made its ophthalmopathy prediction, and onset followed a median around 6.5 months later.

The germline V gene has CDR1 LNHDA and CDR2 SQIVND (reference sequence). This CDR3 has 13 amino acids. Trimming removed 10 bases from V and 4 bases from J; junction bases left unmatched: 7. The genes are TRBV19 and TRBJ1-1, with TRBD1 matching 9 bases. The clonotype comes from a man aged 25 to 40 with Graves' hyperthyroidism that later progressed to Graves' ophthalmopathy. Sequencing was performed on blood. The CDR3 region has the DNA TGTGCCACCCACAGGGGGCCTGGCACTGAAGCTTTCTTT. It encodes CATHRGPGTEAFF.